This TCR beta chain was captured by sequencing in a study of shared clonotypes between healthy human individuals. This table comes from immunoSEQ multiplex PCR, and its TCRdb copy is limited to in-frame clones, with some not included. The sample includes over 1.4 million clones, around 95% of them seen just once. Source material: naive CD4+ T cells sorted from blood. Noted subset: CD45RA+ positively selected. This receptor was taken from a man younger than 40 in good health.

CDR3 sequence reads: CASSPLGQRGEQYF. CDR3 coding DNA: TGTGCCAGCAGTCCCTTGGGACAGCGGGGCGAGCAGTACTTC. V gene TRBV6-1 combines with J gene TRBJ2-7; tentatively, D is TRBD1 or TRBD2 (7 bases each). The V and J ends lost 5 bases and 6 bases respectively, with 17 bases between them. The CDR3 runs 14 residues. CDR1 is MNHNS, CDR2 SASEGT, per germline.